This T cell receptor (beta chain) was captured in a study of OX40 agonist ivuxolimab in advanced cancers. Background on the study: Antecedent anti-PD-1, anti-PD-L1 or anti-CTLA-4 therapy was permissible, with 30% to 50% having received some.

The table came from immunoSEQ multiplex PCR; TCRdb's copy has only in-frame clones and leaves some out. This table has 90,000 to 100,000 clones, about 85% appearing once. Germline CDR1 reads SGHTS; CDR2 reads YDEGEE. This CDR3 spans 15 amino acids. V lost 0 bases, J lost 3 bases, and 9 bases lay in between. This clonotype originated in an adult with an advanced solid tumor such as melanoma, head and neck, liver or kidney cancer. The V and J genes are TRBV5-8 and TRBJ2-2; D remains unclear. The specimen was CD4+ or CD8+ T cells sorted from blood, collected in a trial of the OX40 agonist ivuxolimab. The CDR3 reads CASSLVASHTGELFF. CDR3 sequence (DNA): TGTGCCAGCAGCTTGGTTGCCTCACACACCGGGGAGCTGTTTTTT. The complete variable domain, with remaining parts taken from reference TRBV5-8 and TRBJ2-2, reads EAGVTQSPTHLIKTRGQQATLRCSPISGHTSVYWYQQALGLGLQFLLWYDEGEERNRGNFPPRFSGRQFPNYSSELNVNALELEDSALYLCASSLVASHTGELFFGEGSRLTVL.